This record covers a single T cell receptor (beta chain). The source of the sample is a study of control samples from healthy donors and cancer patients. This CDR3 is built from 11 residues. CDR1 MNHNS and CDR2 SASEGT come from the germline V gene. The V end lost 3 bases, the J end lost 4 bases, and 3 bases lay between the germline ends. Profiling relied on immunoSEQ multiplex PCR, and the TCRdb table lists in-frame clones only, not all of them. The sample contains over 120,000 clones, approximately 92% of which appear only once. The sequence was collected from a man aged 25-45 years in good health. Sequencing input: blood. The chain is built from TRBV6-1 and TRBJ1-2; D gene ambiguous. The CDR3 sequence: CASSDRYGYTF. For the CDR3, the DNA is TGTGCCAGCAGTGACCGCTATGGCTACACCTTC.